This record concerns one T cell receptor (beta chain) sequence. The target antigen is unknown. The data belong to a study of beta chain features in type 1 diabetes. Across the whole study: Sorted cells from all samples, numbering fewer than 120,000,000, were examined.

Germline loops: CDR1 MDHEN, CDR2 SYDVKM. Germline trimming cut 8 bases from V and 4 bases from J; bases unmatched to any gene: 7. CDR3 length: 13 amino acids. The entirety of the isolated RNA underwent reverse transcription, so expressed TCRB transcripts were sequenced. Profiled with immunoSEQ multiplex PCR; TCRdb holds only in-frame clones, not every one. Of roughly 310,000 clones in the sample, roughly 9.6% were seen once. Study-wide results and caveats: Still unanswered here is whether HLA type influences TCRB rearrangement. In type 1 diabetes patients, VDJ junctions had fewer insertions; deletions at these junctions were more frequent. Naive, central memory and regulatory TCRB repertoires appeared more similar among patients than healthy donors.

This clonotype originated in a woman aged 25 to 45 in good health. The specimen sequenced was naive CD4+ T cells from blood. This sequence joins TRBV28 and TRBJ1-1; 7 bases agree with TRBD1. CDR3 coding DNA: TGTGCCAGCCGGAGGGACAGCGGCACTGAAGCTTTCTTT. Translation gives CASRRDSGTEAFF.